Below, 14 T cell receptor beta chains from the same sample are listed, as sequenced in a study of blood T cell repertoires in COVID-19 (dated by TCRdb to about 2020). Library preparation used the immunoSEQ multiplex PCR assay. TCRdb stores this immuneACCESS table with in-frame sequences only. Part of the clones is absent; in the studies checked, under half of the shortfall reflects unresolved V genes, and no reason is known for the rest. The sample table shows some 240,000 clones, and 65% to 90% are seen once. Roughly 2.2% of the sample rests with the top ten. Sequenced sample: peripheral blood. The receptors derive from a woman between 65 and 79 years old with COVID-19, enrolled during active disease.

V is TRBV20-1 and J is TRBJ2-7; D remains unclear. The CDR3 runs to 11 residues. Germline CDR1 is DFQATT and CDR2 is SNEGSKA (reference sequence). Trimming removed 1 base at V and 3 bases at J, with 4 bases between. The CDR3 is CSARAVYEQYF. CDR3 coding DNA: TGCAGTGCTAGAGCTGTCTACGAGCAGTACTTC.

The chain combines TRBV11-1 with TRBJ2-4; no firm D call. The CDR3 covers 14 residues. Per germline, CDR1 SGHAT and CDR2 FQDESV (reference sequence). Deletions cut 2 bases from V and 0 bases from J, with 5 bases between. CDR3 sequence (DNA): TGTGCCAGCAGCTTAACGGGAGCCAAAAACATTCAGTACTTC. Protein product: CASSLTGAKNIQYF.

This chain links TRBV3-1 (or the pseudogene TRBV3-2) with TRBJ2-1, with D perhaps matching TRBD1 (6 bases). Germline CDR1 is LGHDT and CDR2 is YNNKEL (reference sequence). CDR3 length: 14 residues. Trimming cost V 0 bases and J 8 bases, with 11 bases left between them. CDR3 nucleotide sequence: TGTGCCAGCAGCCAAGAGACAGGCCCCCATGAGCAGTTCTTC. Amino acid sequence: CASSQETGPHEQFF.

This chain links TRBV27 with TRBJ2-1; 11 bases agree with TRBD1. The CDR3 totals 15 residues. CDR1 is MNHEY and CDR2 is SMNVEV in the germline V gene (reference sequence). V lost 3 bases, J lost 7 bases, and 5 bases stayed unmatched. DNA of the CDR3: TGTGCCAGCAGTTTTTGGACAGGGGGCTTGAATGAGCAGTTCTTC. Its translation: CASSFWTGGLNEQFF.

CDR3 protein: CASSSTFGQGIYGYTF. Written as DNA, the CDR3 is TGTGCCAGCAGTTCCACATTTGGACAGGGAATCTATGGCTACACCTTC. This chain links TRBV27 with TRBJ1-2, with TRBD1 matching 8 bases. Germline V lookup: CDR1 MNHEY, CDR2 SMNVEV (reference sequence). J gave up 4 bases and V 4 bases, and 11 bases lay outside the gene matches. CDR3 length: 16 residues.

The chain combines TRBV19 with TRBJ2-5, with a weak D call TRBD2 (5 bases). Germline V gene lookup returns CDR1 LNHDA and CDR2 SQIVND (reference sequence). V dropped 5 bases and J dropped 5 bases, with 6 bases sitting between them. This CDR3 region has 11 residues. The chain's CDR3 is CASSRGETQYF. The CDR3 nucleotides read TGTGCCAGTAGTCGGGGTGAGACCCAGTACTTC.

CDR3 in amino acids: CARSLRVKIARRGREAKNIQYF. DNA of the CDR3: TGTGCCAGAAGCTTGCGCGTGAAGATCGCCCGAAGAGGGAGGGAGGCCAAAAACATTCAGTACTTC. The chain is built from TRBV5-3 and TRBJ2-4; the match to TRBD2 covers 7 bases. TRBV5-3 is labeled an ORF, and its function is uncertain. The ends lost 1 base at V and 1 base at J; junction bases unmatched: 23. CDR3 length: 22 residues.

V usage is TRBV7-2 and J usage is TRBJ1-2; D gene uncertain. Germline V CDR1 and CDR2: SGHTA, FQGNSA. The V and J ends lost 3 bases and 8 bases respectively, with 13 bases between them. The CDR3 spans 13 residues. DNA for the CDR3: TGTGCCAGCAGCTTCTTTGAGGGCGCGGGCTACACCTTC. This codes for CASSFFEGAGYTF.

The chain employs TRBV5-6 and TRBJ1-1; D is ambiguous. Deletions cut 2 bases from V and 3 bases from J, with 17 bases between. CDR3 length: 16 amino acids. CDR1 and CDR2 (germline): SGHDT, YYEEEE. This CDR3 reads CASSFWAAEGYTEAFF. The CDR3 bases are TGTGCCAGCAGCTTCTGGGCAGCGGAAGGGTACACTGAAGCTTTCTTT.

CDR3 in amino acids: CAWSRVQTGELFF. The CDR3, as DNA: TGTGCCTGGAGTCGGGTGCAGACCGGGGAGCTGTTTTTT. V and J are TRBV30 and TRBJ2-2; the D is unclear. V lost 2 bases and J 5 bases, leaving 9 bases between the germline ends. CDR1 is GTSNPN and CDR2 is SVGIG in the germline V gene (reference sequence). The CDR3 has 13 residues.

The chain is built from TRBV24-1 and TRBJ1-1; no clear D. The CDR3 contains 13 residues. Trimming cost V 6 bases and J 1 base, with 8 bases left between them. Germline V lookup: CDR1 KGHDR, CDR2 SFDVKD. CDR3 DNA sequence: TGTGCCACCAGTCAAAACTCGAACACTGAAGCTTTCTTT. Translated, it gives CATSQNSNTEAFF.

The rearrangement uses TRBV19 and TRBJ1-4; 10 bases are a match to TRBD1. Germline lookup yields CDR1 LNHDA and CDR2 SQIVND (reference sequence). V was clipped by 6 bases and J by 8 bases; unmatched bases: 3. The CDR3 is 13 residues long. In nucleotides, the CDR3 is TGTGCCAGTAGCCCGACAGGGGGCGAAAAACTGTTTTTT. Translation gives CASSPTGGEKLFF.

The V call is TRBV7-9, the J call TRBJ2-5; 11 bases are a match to TRBD2. The CDR3 is 15 amino acids. The ends lost 4 bases at V and 4 bases at J; junction bases unmatched: 5. In germline, CDR1 is SEHNR, CDR2 FQNEAQ (reference sequence). CDR3 bases: TGTGCCAGCAGCTCACTAGCGGGGGAGGTAGAGACCCAGTACTTC. This codes for CASSSLAGEVETQYF.

The genes are TRBV7-9 and TRBJ1-2; D gene ambiguous. V lost 4 bases and J 4 bases, leaving 7 bases between the germline ends. The CDR3 runs to 12 residues. CDR1 and CDR2 (germline): SEHNR, FQNEAQ (reference sequence). CDR3 amino acids: CASSWRAYGYTF. The CDR3 DNA reads TGTGCCAGCAGCTGGCGGGCCTATGGCTACACCTTC.